The clone carrying this TCR beta chain was recorded once. These data originate in a study of radiation and T cells in renal cell carcinoma. Time point here: baseline pretreatment blood. Treatment defined: 15 Gy SBRT to primary tumor, nephrectomy 4 weeks later. Germline assignment: CDR1 MGHDK and CDR2 SYGVNS. This CDR3 region has 15 residues. The V end was cut by 4 bases, the J end by 7 bases, with 19 bases between. Measured with immunoSEQ multiplex PCR; TCRdb has only the in-frame clones, and not every one. The sample includes about 150,000 clones, over 75% of them seen just once. The chain uses TRBV25-1 and TRBJ2-5; a possible D gene is TRBD1 (6 bases). The material sequenced was blood, taken from a patient whose treatment included radiotherapy and nephrectomy. This TCR was recovered from a woman between 45 and 60 years old with renal cell carcinoma. The chain's CDR3 is CASSGGGTVIGTQYF. CDR3 nucleotides: TGTGCCAGCAGTGGAGGGGGTACCGTAATAGGGACCCAGTACTTC. The complete variable domain, with remaining parts taken from reference TRBV25-1 and TRBJ2-5, reads EADIYQTPRYLVIGTGKKITLECSQTMGHDKMYWYQQDPGMELHLIHYSYGVNSTEKGDLSSESTVSRIRTEHFPLTLESARPSHTSQYLCASSGGGTVIGTQYFGPGTRLLVL.